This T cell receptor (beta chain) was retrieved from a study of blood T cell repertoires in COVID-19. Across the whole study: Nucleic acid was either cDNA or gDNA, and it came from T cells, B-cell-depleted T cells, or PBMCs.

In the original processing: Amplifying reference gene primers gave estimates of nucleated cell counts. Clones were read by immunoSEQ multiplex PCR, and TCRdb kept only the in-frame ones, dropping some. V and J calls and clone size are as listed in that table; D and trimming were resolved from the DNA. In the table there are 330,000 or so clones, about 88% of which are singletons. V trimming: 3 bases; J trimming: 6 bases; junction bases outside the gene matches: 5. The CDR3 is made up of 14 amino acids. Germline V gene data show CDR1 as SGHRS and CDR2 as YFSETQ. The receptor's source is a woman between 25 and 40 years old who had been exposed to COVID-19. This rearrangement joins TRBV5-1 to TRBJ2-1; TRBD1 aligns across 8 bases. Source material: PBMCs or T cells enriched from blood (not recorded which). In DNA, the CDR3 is TGCGCCAGCAGCTACCAGACAGGGGTCAATGAGCAGTTCTTC. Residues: CASSYQTGVNEQFF.